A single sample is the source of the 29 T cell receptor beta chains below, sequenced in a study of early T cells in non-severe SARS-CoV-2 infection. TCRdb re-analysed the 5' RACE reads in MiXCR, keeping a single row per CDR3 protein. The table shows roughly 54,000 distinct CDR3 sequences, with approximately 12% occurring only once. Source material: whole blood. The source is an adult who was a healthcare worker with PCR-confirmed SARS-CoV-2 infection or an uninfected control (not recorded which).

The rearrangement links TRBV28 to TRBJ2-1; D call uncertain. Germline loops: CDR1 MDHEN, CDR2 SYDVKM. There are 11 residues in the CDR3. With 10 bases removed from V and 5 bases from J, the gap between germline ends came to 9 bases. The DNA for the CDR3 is TGTGCCACCGGAGATGACAATGAGCAGTTCTTC. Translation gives CATGDDNEQFF.

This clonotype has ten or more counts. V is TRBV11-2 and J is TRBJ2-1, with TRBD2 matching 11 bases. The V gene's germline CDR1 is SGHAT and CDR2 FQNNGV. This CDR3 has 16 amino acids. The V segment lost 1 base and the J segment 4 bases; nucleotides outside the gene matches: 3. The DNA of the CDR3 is TGTGCCAGCAGCTTAGTTGGGACTAGCGGTTACAATGAGCAGTTCTTC. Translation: CASSLVGTSGYNEQFF.

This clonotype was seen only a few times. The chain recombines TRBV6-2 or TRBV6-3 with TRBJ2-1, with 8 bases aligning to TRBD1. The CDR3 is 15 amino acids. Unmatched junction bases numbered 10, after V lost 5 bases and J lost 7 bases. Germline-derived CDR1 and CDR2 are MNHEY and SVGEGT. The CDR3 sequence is CASSRGQGPVNEQFF. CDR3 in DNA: TGTGCCAGCAGTCGCGGACAGGGCCCCGTAAATGAGCAGTTCTTC.

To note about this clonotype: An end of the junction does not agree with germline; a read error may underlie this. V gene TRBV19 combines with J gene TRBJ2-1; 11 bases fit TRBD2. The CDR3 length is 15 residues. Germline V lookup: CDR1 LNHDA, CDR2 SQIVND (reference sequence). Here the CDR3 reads CASSKGTSGANEQFF. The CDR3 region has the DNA TGTGCCAGTAGTAAAGGGACTAGCGGAGCCAATGAGCAATTCTTC. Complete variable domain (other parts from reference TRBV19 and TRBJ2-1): DGGITQSPKYLFRKEGQNVTLSCEQNLNHDAMYWYRQDPGQGLRLIYYSQIVNDFQKGDIAEGYSVSREKKESFPLTVTSAQKNPTAFYLCASSKGTSGANEQFFGPGTRLTVL.

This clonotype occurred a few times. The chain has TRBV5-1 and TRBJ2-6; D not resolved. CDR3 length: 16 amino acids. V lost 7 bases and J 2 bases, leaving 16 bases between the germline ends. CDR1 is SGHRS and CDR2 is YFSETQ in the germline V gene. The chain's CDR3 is CASSESSITGANVLTF. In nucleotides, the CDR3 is TGCGCCAGCTCTGAGTCAAGTATAACTGGGGCCAACGTCCTGACTTTC.

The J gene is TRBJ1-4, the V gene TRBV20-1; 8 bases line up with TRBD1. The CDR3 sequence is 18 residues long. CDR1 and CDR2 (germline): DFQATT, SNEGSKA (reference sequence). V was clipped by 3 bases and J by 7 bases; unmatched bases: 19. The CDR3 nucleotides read TGCAGTGCTAGGCCATCCATCATAACGACAGGGGTCGGTGAAAAACTGTTTTTT. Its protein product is CSARPSIITTGVGEKLFF.

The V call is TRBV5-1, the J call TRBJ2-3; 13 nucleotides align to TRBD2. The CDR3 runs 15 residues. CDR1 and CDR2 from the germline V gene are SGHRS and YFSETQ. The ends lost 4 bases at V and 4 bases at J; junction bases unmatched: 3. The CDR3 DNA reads TGCGCCAGCAGCGAAGGACTAGCGGGGGCAGATACGCAGTATTTT. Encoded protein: CASSEGLAGADTQYF.

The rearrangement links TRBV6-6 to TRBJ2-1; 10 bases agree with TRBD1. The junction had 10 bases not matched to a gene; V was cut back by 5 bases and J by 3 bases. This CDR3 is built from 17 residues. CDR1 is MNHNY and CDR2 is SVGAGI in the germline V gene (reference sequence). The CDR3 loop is CASSDTTGGSIYNEQFF. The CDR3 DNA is TGTGCCAGCAGTGATACGACAGGGGGCTCGATCTACAATGAGCAGTTCTTC.

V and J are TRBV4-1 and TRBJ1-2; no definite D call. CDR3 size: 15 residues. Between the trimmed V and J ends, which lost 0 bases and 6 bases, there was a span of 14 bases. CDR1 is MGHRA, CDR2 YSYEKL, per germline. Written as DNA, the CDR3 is TGCGCCAGCAGCCAAGATTTTGTAACATCAGATGGCTACACCTTC. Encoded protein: CASSQDFVTSDGYTF.

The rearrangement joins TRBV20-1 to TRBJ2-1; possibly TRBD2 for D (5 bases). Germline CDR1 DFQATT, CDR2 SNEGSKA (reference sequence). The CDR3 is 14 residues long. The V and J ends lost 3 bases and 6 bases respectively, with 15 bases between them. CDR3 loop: CSARGAGGVNEQFF. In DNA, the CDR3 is TGCAGTGCTAGGGGCGCGGGTGGCGTCAATGAGCAGTTCTTC.

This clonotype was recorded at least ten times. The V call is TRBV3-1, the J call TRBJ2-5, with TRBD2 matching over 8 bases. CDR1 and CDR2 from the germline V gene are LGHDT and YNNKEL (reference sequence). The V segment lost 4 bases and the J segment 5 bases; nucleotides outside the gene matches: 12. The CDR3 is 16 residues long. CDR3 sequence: CASSPMERGFMETQYF. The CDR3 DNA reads TGTGCCAGCAGCCCAATGGAGCGGGGGTTTATGGAGACCCAGTACTTC.

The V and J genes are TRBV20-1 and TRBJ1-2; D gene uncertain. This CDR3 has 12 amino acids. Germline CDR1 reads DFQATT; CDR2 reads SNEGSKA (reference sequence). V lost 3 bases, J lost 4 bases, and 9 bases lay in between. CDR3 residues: CSASGAGYGYTF. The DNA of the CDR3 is TGCAGTGCTAGCGGTGCTGGCTATGGCTACACCTTC.

CDR3 region: CSARAPGRDGYTF. CDR3 nucleotide sequence: TGCAGTGCTAGAGCCCCCGGCAGGGATGGCTACACCTTC. This chain uses TRBV20-1 with TRBJ1-2, with D maybe TRBD1 (5 bases). The CDR3 is made up of 13 amino acids. Trimming took off 1 base at V and 6 bases at J, with 12 bases between the two ends. CDR1 is DFQATT and CDR2 is SNEGSKA in the germline V gene (reference sequence).

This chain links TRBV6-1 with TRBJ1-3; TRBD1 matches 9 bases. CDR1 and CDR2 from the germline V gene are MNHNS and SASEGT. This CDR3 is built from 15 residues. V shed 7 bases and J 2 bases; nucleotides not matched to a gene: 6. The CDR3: CASTRTGGPGNTIYF. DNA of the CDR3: TGTGCCAGCACCCGAACAGGGGGCCCTGGAAACACCATATATTTT.

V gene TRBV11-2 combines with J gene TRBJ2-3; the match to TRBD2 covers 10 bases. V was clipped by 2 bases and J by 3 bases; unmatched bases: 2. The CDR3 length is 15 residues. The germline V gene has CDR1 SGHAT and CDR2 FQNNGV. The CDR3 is CASSLSGGETDTQYF. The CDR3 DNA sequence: TGTGCCAGCAGCTTAAGCGGGGGGGAAACAGATACGCAGTATTTT.

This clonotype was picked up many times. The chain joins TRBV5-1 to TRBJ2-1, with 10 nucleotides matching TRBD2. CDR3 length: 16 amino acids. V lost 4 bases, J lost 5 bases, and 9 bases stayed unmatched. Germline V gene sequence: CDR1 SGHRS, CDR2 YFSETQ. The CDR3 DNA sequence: TGCGCCAGCAGCGAAGGGACTAGCGTGATCAACAATGAGCAGTTCTTC. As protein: CASSEGTSVINNEQFF.

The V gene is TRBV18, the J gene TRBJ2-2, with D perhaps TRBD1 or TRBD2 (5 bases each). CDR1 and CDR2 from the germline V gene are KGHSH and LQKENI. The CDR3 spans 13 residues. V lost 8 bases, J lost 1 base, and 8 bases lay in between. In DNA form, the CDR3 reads TGTGCCAGCAAGGGACGGAACACCGGGGAGCTGTTTTTT. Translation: CASKGRNTGELFF.

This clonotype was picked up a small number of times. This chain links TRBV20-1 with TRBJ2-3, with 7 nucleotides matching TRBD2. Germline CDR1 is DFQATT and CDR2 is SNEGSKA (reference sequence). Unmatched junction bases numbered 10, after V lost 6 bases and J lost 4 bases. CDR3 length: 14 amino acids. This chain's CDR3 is CSARDAGGSDTQYF. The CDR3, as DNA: TGCAGTGCCCGGGACGCCGGGGGGTCAGATACGCAGTATTTT.

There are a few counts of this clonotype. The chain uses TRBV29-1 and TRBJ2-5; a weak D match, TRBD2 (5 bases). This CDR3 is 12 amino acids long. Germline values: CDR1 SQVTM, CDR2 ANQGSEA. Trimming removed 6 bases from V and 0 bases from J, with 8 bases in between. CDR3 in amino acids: CSVRRYQETQYF. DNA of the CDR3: TGCAGCGTAAGGAGGTACCAAGAGACCCAGTACTTC. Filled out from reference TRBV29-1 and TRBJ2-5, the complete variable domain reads SAVISQKPSRDICQRGTSLTIQCQVDSQVTMMFWYRQQPGQSLTLIATANQGSEATYESGFVIDKFPISRPNLTFSTLTVSNMSPEDSSIYLCSVRRYQETQYFGPGTRLLVL.

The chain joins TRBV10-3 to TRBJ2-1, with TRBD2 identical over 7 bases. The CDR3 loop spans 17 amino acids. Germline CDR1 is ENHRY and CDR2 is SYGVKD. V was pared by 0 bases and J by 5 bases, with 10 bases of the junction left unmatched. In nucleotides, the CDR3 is TGTGCCATCAGTGAGTCTCCGGGCGGGAGCAGACACAATGAGCAGTTCTTC. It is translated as CAISESPGGSRHNEQFF.

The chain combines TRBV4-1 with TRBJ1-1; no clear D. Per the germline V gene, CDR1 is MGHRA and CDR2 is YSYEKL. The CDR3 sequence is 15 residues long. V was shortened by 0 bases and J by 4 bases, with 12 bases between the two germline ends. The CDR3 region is CASSQDLVRSTEAFF. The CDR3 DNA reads TGCGCCAGCAGCCAAGATCTCGTCAGGAGCACTGAAGCTTTCTTT.

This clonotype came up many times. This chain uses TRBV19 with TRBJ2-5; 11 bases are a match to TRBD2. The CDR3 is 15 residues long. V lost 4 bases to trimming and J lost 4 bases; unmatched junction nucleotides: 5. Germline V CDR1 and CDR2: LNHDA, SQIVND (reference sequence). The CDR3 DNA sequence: TGTGCCAGTAGTAATAGCGGGGGGGCCGCAGAGACCCAGTACTTC. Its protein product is CASSNSGGAAETQYF.

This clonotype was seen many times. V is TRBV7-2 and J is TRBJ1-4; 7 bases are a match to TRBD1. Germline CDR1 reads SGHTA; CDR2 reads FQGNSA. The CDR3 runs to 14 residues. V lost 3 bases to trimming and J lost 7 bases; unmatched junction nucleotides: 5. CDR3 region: CASSFGGGGEKLFF. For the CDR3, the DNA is TGTGCCAGCAGCTTTGGAGGGGGCGGTGAAAAACTGTTTTTT.

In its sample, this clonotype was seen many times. CDR3: CASSSNEGVYTEAFF. As DNA, the CDR3 is TGTGCCAGCTCCTCGAATGAGGGGGTTTACACTGAAGCTTTCTTT. The chain links TRBV18 to TRBJ1-1; D possibly corresponds to TRBD1 (6 bases). This CDR3 has 15 residues. Germline CDR1 KGHSH, CDR2 LQKENI. Trimming shortened V by 6 bases and J by 3 bases, and 17 bases separated the two germline ends.

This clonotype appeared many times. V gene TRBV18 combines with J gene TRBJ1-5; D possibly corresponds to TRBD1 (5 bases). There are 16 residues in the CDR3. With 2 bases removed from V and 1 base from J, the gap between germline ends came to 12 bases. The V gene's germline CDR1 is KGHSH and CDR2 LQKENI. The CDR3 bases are TGTGCCAGCTCACCAGGGGCAGGGCTGAGCAATCAGCCCCAGCATTTT. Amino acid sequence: CASSPGAGLSNQPQHF.

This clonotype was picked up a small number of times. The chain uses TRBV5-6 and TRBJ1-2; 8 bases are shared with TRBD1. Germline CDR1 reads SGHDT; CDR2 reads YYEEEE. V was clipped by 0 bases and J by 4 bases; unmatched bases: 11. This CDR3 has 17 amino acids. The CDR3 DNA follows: TGTGCCAGCAGCTTGGGGTTCATACCCGGGACAGGCTATGGCTACACCTTC. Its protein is CASSLGFIPGTGYGYTF.

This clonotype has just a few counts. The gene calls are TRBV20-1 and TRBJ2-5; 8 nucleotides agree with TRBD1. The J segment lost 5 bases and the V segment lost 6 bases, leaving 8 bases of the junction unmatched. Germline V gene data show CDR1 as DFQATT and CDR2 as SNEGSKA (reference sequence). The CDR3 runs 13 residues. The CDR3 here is CSAPGQGYETQYF. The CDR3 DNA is TGCAGTGCCCCAGGACAGGGTTACGAGACCCAGTACTTC.

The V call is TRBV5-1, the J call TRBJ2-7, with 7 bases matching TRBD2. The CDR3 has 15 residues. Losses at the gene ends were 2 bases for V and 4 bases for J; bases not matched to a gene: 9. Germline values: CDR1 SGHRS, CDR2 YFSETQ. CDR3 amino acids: CASSLGTGGSYEQYF. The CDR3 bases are TGCGCCAGCAGCTTAGGGACTGGCGGGAGTTACGAGCAGTACTTC. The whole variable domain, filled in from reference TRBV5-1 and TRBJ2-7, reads KAGVTQTPRYLIKTRGQQVTLSCSPISGHRSVSWYQQTPGQGLQFLFEYFSETQRNKGNFPGRFSGRQFSNSRSEMNVSTLELGDSALYLCASSLGTGGSYEQYFGPGTRLTVT.

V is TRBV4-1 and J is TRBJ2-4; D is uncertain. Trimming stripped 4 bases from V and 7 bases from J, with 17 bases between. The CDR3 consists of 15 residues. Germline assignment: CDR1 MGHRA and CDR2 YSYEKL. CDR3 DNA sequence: TGCGCCAGCAGCCCCCACCCGGTCGGGCCTAACATTCAGTACTTC. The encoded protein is CASSPHPVGPNIQYF.